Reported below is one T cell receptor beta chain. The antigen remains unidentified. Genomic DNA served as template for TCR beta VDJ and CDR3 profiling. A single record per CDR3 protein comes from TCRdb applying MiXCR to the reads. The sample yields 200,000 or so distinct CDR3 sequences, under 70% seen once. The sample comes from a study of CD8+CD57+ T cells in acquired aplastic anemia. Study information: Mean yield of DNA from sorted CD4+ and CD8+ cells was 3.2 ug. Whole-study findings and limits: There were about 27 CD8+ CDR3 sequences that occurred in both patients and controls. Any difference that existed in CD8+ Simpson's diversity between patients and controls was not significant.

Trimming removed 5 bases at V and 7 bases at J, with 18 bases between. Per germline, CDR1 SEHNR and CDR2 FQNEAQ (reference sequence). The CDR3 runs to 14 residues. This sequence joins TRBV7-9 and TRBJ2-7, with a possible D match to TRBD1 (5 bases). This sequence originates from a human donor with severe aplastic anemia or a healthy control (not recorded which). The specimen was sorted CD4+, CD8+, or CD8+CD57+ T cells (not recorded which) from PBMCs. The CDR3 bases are TGTGCCAGCAGCCCGAATGGACACCAAGGGGAGCAGTACTTC. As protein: CASSPNGHQGEQYF. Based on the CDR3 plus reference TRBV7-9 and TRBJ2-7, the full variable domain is DTGVSQNPRHKITKRGQNVTFRCDPISEHNRLYWYRQTLGQGPEFLTYFQNEAQLEKSRLLSDRFSAERPKGSFSTLEIQRTEQGDSAMYLCASSPNGHQGEQYFGPGTRLTVT.